This T cell receptor (beta chain) comes out of a study of a mutant IDH1 vaccine in newly diagnosed glioma. About the research overall: Patients got radiotherapy, temozolomide, or both beforehand, and most got both.

With regard to this clone: Its matching antigen is unknown.

As to time point: week 35, safety follow-up. The study gave 300 ug of mutant IDH1 20-mer peptide per vaccine dose, with topical imiquimod. General study points: The occurrence of vaccine-induced immune responses was seen in 80% to 95% of patients.

Sequencing was performed with immunoSEQ multiplex PCR; in TCRdb, only in-frame clones are kept and a portion is missing. The sample holds about 30,000 clones, 81% seen once. CDR3 length equals 12 residues. CDR1 and CDR2 from the germline V gene are LNHDA and SQIVND (reference sequence). The V end was cut by 10 bases, the J end by 6 bases, with 12 bases between. This TCR was sampled from a man younger than 45 with glioma. Sample: PBMCs, taken from a glioma patient whose treatment included an IDH1 peptide vaccine. The chain recombines TRBV19 with TRBJ1-4; D is possibly TRBD1 (6 bases). The CDR3 sequence: CAIAGDDEKLFF. The CDR3 DNA is TGTGCCATCGCAGGGGATGATGAAAAACTGTTTTTT.